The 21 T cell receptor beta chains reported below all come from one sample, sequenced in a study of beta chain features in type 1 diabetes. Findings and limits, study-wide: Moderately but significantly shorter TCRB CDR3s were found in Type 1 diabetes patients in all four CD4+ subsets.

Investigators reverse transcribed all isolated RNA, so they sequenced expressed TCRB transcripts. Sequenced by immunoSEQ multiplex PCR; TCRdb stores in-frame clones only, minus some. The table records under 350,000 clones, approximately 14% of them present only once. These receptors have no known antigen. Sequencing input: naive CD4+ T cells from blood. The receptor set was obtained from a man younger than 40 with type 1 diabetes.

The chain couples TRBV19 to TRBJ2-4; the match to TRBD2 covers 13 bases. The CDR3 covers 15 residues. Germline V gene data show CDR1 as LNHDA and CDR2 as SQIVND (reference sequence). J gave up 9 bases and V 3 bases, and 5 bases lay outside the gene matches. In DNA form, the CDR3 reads TGTGCCAGTAGTATCGGACTAGCGGGAGCGAGCATTCAGTACTTC. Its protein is CASSIGLAGASIQYF.

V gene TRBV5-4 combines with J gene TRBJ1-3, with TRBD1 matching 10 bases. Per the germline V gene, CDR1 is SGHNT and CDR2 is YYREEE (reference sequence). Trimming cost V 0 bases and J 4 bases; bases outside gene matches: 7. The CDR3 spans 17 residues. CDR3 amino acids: CASSLASGTGVGNTIYF. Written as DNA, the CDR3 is TGTGCCAGCAGCTTGGCTTCCGGGACAGGGGTAGGAAACACCATATATTTT.

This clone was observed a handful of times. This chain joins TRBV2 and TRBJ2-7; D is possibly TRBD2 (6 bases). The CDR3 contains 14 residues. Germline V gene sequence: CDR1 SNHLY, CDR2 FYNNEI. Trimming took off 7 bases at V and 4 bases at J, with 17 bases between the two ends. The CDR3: CASTARGTFYEQYF. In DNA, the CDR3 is TGTGCCAGCACAGCCCGCGGGACCTTTTACGAGCAGTACTTC.

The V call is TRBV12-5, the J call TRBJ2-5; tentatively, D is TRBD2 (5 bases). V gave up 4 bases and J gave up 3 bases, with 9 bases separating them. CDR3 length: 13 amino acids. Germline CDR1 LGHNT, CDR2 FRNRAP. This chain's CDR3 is CASGSGMKETQYF. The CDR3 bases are TGTGCTAGTGGTTCCGGGATGAAAGAGACCCAGTACTTC.

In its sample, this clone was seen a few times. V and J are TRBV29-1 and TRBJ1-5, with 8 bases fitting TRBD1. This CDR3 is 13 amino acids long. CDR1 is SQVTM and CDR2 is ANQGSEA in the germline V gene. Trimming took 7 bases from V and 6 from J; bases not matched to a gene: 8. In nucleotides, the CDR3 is TGCAGCGCCGGGGCAGGGGGCGGTCAGCCCCAGCATTTT. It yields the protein CSAGAGGGQPQHF.

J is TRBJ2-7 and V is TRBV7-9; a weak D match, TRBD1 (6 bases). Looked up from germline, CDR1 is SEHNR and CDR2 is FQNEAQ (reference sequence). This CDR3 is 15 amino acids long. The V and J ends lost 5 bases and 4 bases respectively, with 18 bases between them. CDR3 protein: CASSGVGAFVYEQYF. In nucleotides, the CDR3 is TGTGCCAGCAGCGGAGTGGGGGCTTTTGTGTACGAGCAGTACTTC.

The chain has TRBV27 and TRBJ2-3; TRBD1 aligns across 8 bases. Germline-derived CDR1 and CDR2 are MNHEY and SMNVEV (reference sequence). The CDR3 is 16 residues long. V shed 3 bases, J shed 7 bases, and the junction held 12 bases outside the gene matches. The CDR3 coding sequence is TGTGCCAGCAGTTTTTTACGACAGGGGTTTTCGAATACGCAGTATTTT. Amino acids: CASSFLRQGFSNTQYF.

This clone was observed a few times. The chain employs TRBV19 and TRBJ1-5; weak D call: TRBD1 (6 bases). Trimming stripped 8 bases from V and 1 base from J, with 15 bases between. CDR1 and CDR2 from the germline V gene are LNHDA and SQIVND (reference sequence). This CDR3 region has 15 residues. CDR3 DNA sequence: TGTGCCAGTGTCCAAAGGGGGTCAAGCAATCAGCCCCAGCATTTT. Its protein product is CASVQRGSSNQPQHF.

CDR3 region: CASNPIGGHRGDTQYF. DNA of the CDR3: TGTGCCAGCAACCCAATAGGGGGCCACCGAGGAGATACGCAGTATTTT. The chain joins TRBV28 to TRBJ2-3, with 7 nucleotides matching TRBD1. V lost 7 bases, J lost 5 bases, and 15 bases stayed unmatched. CDR1 is MDHEN, CDR2 SYDVKM, per germline. There are 16 residues in the CDR3.

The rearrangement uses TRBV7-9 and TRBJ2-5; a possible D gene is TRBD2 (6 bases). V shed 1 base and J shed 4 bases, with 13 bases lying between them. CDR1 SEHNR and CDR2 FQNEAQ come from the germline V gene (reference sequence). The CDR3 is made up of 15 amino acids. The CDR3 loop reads CASSLGGGAPETQYF. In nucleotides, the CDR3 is TGTGCCAGCAGCTTAGGCGGCGGGGCTCCAGAGACCCAGTACTTC.

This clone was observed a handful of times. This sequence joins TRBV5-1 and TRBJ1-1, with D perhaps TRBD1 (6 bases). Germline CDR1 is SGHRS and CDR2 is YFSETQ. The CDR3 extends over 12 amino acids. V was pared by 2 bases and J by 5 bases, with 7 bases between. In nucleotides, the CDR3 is TGCGCCAGCAGCTTTAGGGGGACTGAAGCTTTCTTT. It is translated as CASSFRGTEAFF.

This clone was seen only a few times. The CDR3 protein is CSVRTGNNQPQHF. The DNA for the CDR3 is TGCAGCGTGAGGACAGGGAACAATCAGCCCCAGCATTTT. The V call is TRBV29-1, the J call TRBJ1-5, with 8 bases lining up with TRBD1. The ends lost 6 bases at V and 3 bases at J; junction bases unmatched: 4. Germline V gene lookup returns CDR1 SQVTM and CDR2 ANQGSEA. This CDR3 comprises 13 residues. The whole variable domain, filled in from reference TRBV29-1 and TRBJ1-5, reads SAVISQKPSRDICQRGTSLTIQCQVDSQVTMMFWYRQQPGQSLTLIATANQGSEATYESGFVIDKFPISRPNLTFSTLTVSNMSPEDSSIYLCSVRTGNNQPQHFGDGTRLSIL.

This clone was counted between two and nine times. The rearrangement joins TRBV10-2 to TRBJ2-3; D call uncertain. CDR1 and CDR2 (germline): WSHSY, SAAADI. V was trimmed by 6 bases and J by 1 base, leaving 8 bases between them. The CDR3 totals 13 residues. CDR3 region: CASREAGTDTQYF. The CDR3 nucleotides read TGCGCCAGCAGAGAGGCAGGCACAGATACGCAGTATTTT.

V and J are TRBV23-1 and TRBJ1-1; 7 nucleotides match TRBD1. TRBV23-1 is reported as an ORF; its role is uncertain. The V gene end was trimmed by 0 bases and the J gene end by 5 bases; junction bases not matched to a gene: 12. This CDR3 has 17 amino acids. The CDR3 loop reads CASSQSMGRGLGTEAFF. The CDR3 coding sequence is TGCGCCAGCAGTCAATCTATGGGCAGGGGGTTAGGAACTGAAGCTTTCTTT.

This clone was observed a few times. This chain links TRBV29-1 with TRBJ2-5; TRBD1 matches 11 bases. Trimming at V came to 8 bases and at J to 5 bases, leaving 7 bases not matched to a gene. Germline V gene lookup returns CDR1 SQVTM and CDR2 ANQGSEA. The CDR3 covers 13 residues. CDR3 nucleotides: TGCAGCCTTTGGACAGGGGGCACGGAGACCCAGTACTTC. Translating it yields CSLWTGGTETQYF. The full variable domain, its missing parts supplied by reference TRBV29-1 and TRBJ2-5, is SAVISQKPSRDICQRGTSLTIQCQVDSQVTMMFWYRQQPGQSLTLIATANQGSEATYESGFVIDKFPISRPNLTFSTLTVSNMSPEDSSIYLCSLWTGGTETQYFGPGTRLLVL.

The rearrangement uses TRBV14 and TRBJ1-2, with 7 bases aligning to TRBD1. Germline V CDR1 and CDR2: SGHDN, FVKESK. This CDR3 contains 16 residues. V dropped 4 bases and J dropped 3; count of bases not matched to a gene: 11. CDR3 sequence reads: CASSPYRDRKDYGYTF. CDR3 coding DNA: TGTGCCAGCAGCCCCTACCGGGACAGAAAAGACTATGGCTACACCTTC. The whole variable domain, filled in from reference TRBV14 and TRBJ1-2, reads EAGVTQFPSHSVIEKGQTVTLRCDPISGHDNLYWYRRVMGKEIKFLLHFVKESKQDESGMPNNRFLAERTGGTYSTLKVQPAELEDSGVYFCASSPYRDRKDYGYTFGSGTRLTVV.

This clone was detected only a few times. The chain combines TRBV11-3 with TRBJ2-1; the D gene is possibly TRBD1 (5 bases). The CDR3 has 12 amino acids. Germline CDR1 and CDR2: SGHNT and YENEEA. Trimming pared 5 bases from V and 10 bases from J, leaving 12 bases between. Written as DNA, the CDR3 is TGTGCCAGCAGCCTGCCTAGGGGAGAGCAGTTCTTC. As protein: CASSLPRGEQFF.

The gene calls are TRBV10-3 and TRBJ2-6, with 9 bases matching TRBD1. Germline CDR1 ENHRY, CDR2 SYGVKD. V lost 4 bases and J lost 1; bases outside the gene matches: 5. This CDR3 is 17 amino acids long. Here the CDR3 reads CAISAGTGISGANVLTF. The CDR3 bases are TGTGCCATCAGTGCCGGGACAGGGATTTCTGGGGCCAACGTCCTGACTTTC.

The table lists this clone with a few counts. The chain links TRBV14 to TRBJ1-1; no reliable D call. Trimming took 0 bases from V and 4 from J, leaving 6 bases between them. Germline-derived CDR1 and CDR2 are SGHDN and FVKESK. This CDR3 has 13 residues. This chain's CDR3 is CASSQEVRTEAFF. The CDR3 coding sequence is TGTGCCAGCAGCCAAGAAGTGCGCACTGAAGCTTTCTTT.

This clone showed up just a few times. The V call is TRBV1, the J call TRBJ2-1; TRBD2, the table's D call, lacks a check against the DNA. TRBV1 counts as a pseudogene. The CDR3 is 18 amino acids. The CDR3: CTSSQSHGTSGTYNEQFF. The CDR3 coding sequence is TGCACCAGCAGCCAATCACACGGGACTAGCGGAACCTACAATGAGCAGTTCTTC.

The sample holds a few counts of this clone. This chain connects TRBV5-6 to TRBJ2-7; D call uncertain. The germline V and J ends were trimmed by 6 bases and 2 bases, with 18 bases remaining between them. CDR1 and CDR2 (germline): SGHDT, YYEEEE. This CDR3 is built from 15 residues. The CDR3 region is CASTRFGVLTYEQYF. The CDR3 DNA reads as TGTGCCAGCACCCGATTTGGAGTCCTTACCTACGAGCAGTACTTC.